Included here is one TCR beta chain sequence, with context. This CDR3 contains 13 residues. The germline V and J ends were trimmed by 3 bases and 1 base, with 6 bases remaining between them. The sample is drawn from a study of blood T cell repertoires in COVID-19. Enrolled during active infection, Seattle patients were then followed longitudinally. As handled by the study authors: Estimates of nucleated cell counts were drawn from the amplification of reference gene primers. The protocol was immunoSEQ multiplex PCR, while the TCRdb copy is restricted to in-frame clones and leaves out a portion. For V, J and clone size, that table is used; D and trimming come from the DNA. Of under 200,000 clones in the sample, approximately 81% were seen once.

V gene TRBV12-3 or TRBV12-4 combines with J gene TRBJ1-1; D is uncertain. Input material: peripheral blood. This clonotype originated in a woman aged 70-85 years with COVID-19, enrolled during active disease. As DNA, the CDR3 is TGTGCCAGCAGTTTGCAGCGGAACACTGAAGCTTTCTTT. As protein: CASSLQRNTEAFF.